These 9 T cell receptor beta chains were all obtained from the same sample, sequenced in a study of molecular identifiers for immune sequencing clone quantification (dated 2018 in TCRdb). To prepare the library, PCR was applied. Data came from a NextSeq 500. The public reads were reanalyzed by TCRdb: fastp trimming at Q25, MiXCR alignment, in-frame beta chains only. Merged by CDR3 protein, the rows form single entries marked with the most common genes and DNA. The sample contains approximately 630,000 distinct CDR3 sequences, roughly 23% of them found a single time. Of the sample, about 0.81% is held by the ten largest clones. Sequenced material: naive CD8+ T cells from blood, with Jurkat cell RNA spiked in. The cell subset or site label here, explained by the study, means: FACS-sorted CD8+CD4-CCR7+CD45RA+ naive T cells. The receptor source for this set is a human donor in good health. Some libraries in this study had Jurkat cell RNA spiked in.

In its sample, this clonotype was seen a few times. The V call is TRBV9, the J call TRBJ2-2, with 10 bases identical to TRBD2. Looked up from germline, CDR1 is SGDLS and CDR2 is YYNGEE. The CDR3 runs 16 residues. J was trimmed by 4 bases and V by 3 bases; bases with no gene match: 6. The CDR3: CASSDPSGSLTGELFF. The CDR3 nucleotides are TGTGCCAGCAGCGACCCTAGCGGGAGTCTCACCGGGGAGCTGTTTTTT. The full variable domain, rest sourced from reference TRBV9 and TRBJ2-2, is DSGVTQTPKHLITATGQRVTLRCSPRSGDLSVYWYQQSLDQGLQFLIQYYNGEERAKGNILERFSAQQFPDLHSELNLSSLELGDSALYFCASSDPSGSLTGELFFGEGSRLTVL.

This chain joins TRBV6-1 and TRBJ2-7; the D gene is possibly TRBD2 (5 bases). In germline, CDR1 is MNHNS, CDR2 SASEGT. V was trimmed by 0 bases and J by 3 bases, leaving 18 bases between them. The CDR3 totals 17 residues. The CDR3, as DNA: TGTGCCAGCAGTGAAGCGGGTCCGGGGTGGCCGGACTACGAGCAGTACTTC. It codes for CASSEAGPGWPDYEQYF.

In this sample, this clonotype turned up a few times. V is TRBV7-9 and J is TRBJ1-3; the D is unclear. V dropped 10 bases and J dropped 2 bases, with 6 bases sitting between them. The V gene's germline CDR1 is SEHNR and CDR2 FQNEAQ (reference sequence). The CDR3 totals 11 residues. The chain's CDR3 is CAIHPGNTIYF. In nucleotides, the CDR3 is TGTGCCATCCATCCTGGAAACACCATATATTTT.

This chain joins TRBV12-3 or TRBV12-4 and TRBJ2-1, with 7 bases fitting TRBD1. V gave up 10 bases and J gave up 2 bases; unmatched junction bases: 8. The CDR3 length is 14 residues. CDR3 DNA sequence: TGTGCCACAATCCGGGACAGTCCCTACAATGAGCAGTTCTTC. It yields the protein CATIRDSPYNEQFF.

This clonotype has a handful of counts. The chain couples TRBV29-1 to TRBJ2-7; D gene uncertain. The CDR3 has 13 amino acids. Germline assignment: CDR1 SQVTM and CDR2 ANQGSEA. Between the trimmed V and J ends, which lost 5 bases and 4 bases, there was a span of 15 bases. This chain's CDR3 is CSVSYTASYEQYF. CDR3 nucleotides: TGCAGCGTTTCCTACACGGCCTCGTACGAGCAGTACTTC.

This clonotype was found a few times. The chain links TRBV28 to TRBJ2-7; a weak D match, TRBD2 (6 bases). Germline V gene lookup returns CDR1 MDHEN and CDR2 SYDVKM. The germline V and J ends were trimmed by 1 base and 3 bases, with 13 bases remaining between them. This CDR3 region has 15 residues. The CDR3 here is CASSLLEGKSYEQYF. CDR3 nucleotides: TGTGCCAGCAGTTTATTGGAGGGGAAAAGCTACGAGCAGTACTTC. The full variable domain, rest sourced from reference TRBV28 and TRBJ2-7, is DVKVTQSSRYLVKRTGEKVFLECVQDMDHENMFWYRQDPGLGLRLIYFSYDVKMKEKGDIPEGYSVSREKKERFSLILESASTNQTSMYLCASSLLEGKSYEQYFGPGTRLTVT.

As regards this clonotype: A much larger clone is a single base away; this may be a read error. CDR3 DNA: TGTGCCAGCAGCCAGCTCGGGGGGCACGAGCAGTACTTC. Its translation: CASSQLGGHEQYF. V and J are TRBV7-9 and TRBJ2-7, with D tentatively TRBD2 (7 bases). Germline CDR1 and CDR2: SEHNR and FQNEAQ (reference sequence). This CDR3 is 13 amino acids long. With 5 bases removed from V and 5 bases from J, the gap between germline ends came to 13 bases.

As for this clonotype: One base away lies a much larger clone, so this may be a sequencing read error. The chain links TRBV6-5 to TRBJ1-1; D is unclear. Germline V lookup: CDR1 MNHEY, CDR2 SVGAGI. V was clipped by 7 bases and J by 1 base, with 13 bases between them. The CDR3 totals 14 residues. The CDR3 loop is CASTSYTPNTEAFF. The CDR3 DNA follows: TGTGCCAGCACAAGCTACACACCGAACACTGAAGCTTTCTTT.

The V gene is TRBV4-1, the J gene TRBJ2-6; D possibly corresponds to TRBD1 (8 bases). The ends were cut back, 2 bases at V and 0 bases at J, with 14 bases in the middle. Germline values: CDR1 MGHRA, CDR2 YSYEKL. The CDR3 extends over 18 amino acids. The CDR3: CASSQYRGGFSGANVLTF. The CDR3 bases are TGCGCCAGCAGCCAATACAGGGGGGGGTTCTCTGGGGCCAACGTCCTGACTTTC.